This record covers a single T cell receptor (beta chain). Template material for amplifying TCR beta CDR3 regions consisted of RNA transcripts. The HTBI set primed first-round TCR CDR3 RT-PCR. TCRdb reanalysed the multiplex PCR reads using MiXCR and keeps one entry per CDR3 protein. The table records around 400,000 distinct CDR3 sequences, approximately 15% of them present only once. This CDR3 is 18 amino acids long. Trimming cost V 2 bases and J 5 bases; bases outside gene matches: 15. CDR1 and CDR2 (germline): SGHDN, FVKESK. This sample was taken from a study of T cells in Graves' hyperthyroidism and ophthalmopathy.

The rearrangement links TRBV14 to TRBJ2-3; 8 positions match TRBD2. The sample was blood. The receptor comes from a woman aged 18 to 35 with Graves' hyperthyroidism that later progressed to Graves' ophthalmopathy. CDR3 region: CASSQNSLAALFKDTQYF. The CDR3 nucleotides read TGTGCCAGCAGCCAAAACTCACTAGCGGCCCTCTTTAAAGATACGCAGTATTTT. Complete variable domain (other parts from reference TRBV14 and TRBJ2-3): EAGVTQFPSHSVIEKGQTVTLRCDPISGHDNLYWYRRVMGKEIKFLLHFVKESKQDESGMPNNRFLAERTGGTYSTLKVQPAELEDSGVYFCASSQNSLAALFKDTQYFGPGTRLTVL.